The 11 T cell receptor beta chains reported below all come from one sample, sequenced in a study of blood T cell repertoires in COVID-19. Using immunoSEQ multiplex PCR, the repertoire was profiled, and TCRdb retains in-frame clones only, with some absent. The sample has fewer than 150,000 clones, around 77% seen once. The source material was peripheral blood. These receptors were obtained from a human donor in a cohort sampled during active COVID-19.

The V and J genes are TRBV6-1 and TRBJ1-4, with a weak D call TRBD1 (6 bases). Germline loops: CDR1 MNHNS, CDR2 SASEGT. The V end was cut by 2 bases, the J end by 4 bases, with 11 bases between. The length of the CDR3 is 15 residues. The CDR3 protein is CASSEYGQSNEKLFF. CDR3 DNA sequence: TGTGCCAGCAGTGAATACGGACAGAGTAATGAAAAACTGTTTTTT.

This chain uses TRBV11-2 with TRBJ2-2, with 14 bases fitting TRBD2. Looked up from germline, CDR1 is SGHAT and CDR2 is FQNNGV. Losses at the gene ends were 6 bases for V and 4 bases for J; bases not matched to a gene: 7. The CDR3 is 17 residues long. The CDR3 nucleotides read TGTGCCAGCAGATATGCGGGACTAGCGGGGGTCACCGGGGAGCTGTTTTTT. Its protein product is CASRYAGLAGVTGELFF.

The CDR3 region has the DNA TGTGCCAGCAGCCTGCCCGGAGCCCACTCCTACAATGAGCAGTTCTTC. Translation gives CASSLPGAHSYNEQFF. The chain uses TRBV5-6 and TRBJ2-1; D remains ambiguous. The CDR3 is 16 residues long. In germline, CDR1 is SGHDT, CDR2 YYEEEE. V gave up 4 bases and J gave up 0 bases, with 14 bases separating them.

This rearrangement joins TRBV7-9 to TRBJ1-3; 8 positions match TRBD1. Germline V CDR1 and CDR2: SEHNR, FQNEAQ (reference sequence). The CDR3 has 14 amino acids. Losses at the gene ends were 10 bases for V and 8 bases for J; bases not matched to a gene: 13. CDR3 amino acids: CANLDRDPGDTIYF. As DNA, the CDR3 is TGTGCCAACCTGGACAGGGATCCGGGGGACACCATATATTTT.

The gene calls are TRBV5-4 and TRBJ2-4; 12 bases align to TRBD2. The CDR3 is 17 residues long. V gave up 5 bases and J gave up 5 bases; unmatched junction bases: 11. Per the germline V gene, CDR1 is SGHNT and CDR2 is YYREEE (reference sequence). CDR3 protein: CASSRRTSGDGENIQYF. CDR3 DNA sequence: TGTGCCAGCAGTCGCCGGACTAGCGGGGATGGTGAAAACATTCAGTACTTC. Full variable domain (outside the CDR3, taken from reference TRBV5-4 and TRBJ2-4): ETGVTQSPTHLIKTRGQQVTLRCSSQSGHNTVSWYQQALGQGPQFIFQYYREEENGRGNFPPRFSGLQFPNYSSELNVNALELDDSALYLCASSRRTSGDGENIQYFGAGTRLSVL.

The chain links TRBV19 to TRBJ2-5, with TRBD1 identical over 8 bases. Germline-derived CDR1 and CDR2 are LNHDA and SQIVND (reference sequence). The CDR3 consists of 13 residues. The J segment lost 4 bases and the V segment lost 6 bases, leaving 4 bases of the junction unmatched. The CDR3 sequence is CASSGTGRETQYF. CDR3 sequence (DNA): TGTGCCAGTAGCGGGACAGGCCGAGAGACCCAGTACTTC.

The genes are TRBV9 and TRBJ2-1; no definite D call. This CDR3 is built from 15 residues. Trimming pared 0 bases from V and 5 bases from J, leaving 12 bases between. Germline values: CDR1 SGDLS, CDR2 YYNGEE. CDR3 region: CASSVGSHDNNEQFF. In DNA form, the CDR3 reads TGTGCCAGCAGCGTAGGTTCACACGACAACAATGAGCAGTTCTTC. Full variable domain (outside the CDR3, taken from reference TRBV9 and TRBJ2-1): DSGVTQTPKHLITATGQRVTLRCSPRSGDLSVYWYQQSLDQGLQFLIQYYNGEERAKGNILERFSAQQFPDLHSELNLSSLELGDSALYFCASSVGSHDNNEQFFGPGTRLTVL.

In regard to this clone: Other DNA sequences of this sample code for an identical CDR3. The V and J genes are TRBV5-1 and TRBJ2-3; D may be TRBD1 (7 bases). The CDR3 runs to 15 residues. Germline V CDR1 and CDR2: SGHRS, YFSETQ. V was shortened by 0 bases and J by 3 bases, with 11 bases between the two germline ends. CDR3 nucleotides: TGCGCCAGCAGCTTGGAGCAGGGGGGTACAGATACGCAGTATTTT. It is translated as CASSLEQGGTDTQYF. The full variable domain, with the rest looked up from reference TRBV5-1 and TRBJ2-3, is KAGVTQTPRYLIKTRGQQVTLSCSPISGHRSVSWYQQTPGQGLQFLFEYFSETQRNKGNFPGRFSGRQFSNSRSEMNVSTLELGDSALYLCASSLEQGGTDTQYFGPGTRLTVL.

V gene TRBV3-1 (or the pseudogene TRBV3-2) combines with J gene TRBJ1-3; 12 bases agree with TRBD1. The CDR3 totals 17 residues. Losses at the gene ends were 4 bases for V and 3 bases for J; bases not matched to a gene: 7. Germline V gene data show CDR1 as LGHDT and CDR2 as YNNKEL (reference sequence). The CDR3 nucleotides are TGTGCCAGCAGCCCCAACTGGGACAGGGGGCTTGGAAACACCATATATTTT. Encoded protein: CASSPNWDRGLGNTIYF.

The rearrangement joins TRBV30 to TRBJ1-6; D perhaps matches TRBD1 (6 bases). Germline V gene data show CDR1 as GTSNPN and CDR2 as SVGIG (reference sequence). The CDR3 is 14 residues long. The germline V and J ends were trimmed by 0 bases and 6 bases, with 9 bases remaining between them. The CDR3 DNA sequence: TGTGCCTGGAGTGTACCCAGGGGTAATTCACCCCTCCACTTT. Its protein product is CAWSVPRGNSPLHF. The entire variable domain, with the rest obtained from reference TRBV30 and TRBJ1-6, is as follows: SQTIHQWPATLVQPVGSPLSLECTVEGTSNPNLYWYRQAAGRGLQLLFYSVGIGQISSEVPQNLSASRPQDRQFILSSKKLLLSDSGFYLCAWSVPRGNSPLHFGNGTRLTVT.

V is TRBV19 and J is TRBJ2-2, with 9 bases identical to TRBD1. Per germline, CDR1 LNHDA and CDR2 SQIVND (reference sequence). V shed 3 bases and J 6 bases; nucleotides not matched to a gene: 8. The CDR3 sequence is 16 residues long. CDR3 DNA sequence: TGTGCCAGTAGTATCGGGAGACAGGGGGAGGCCGGGGAGCTGTTTTTT. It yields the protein CASSIGRQGEAGELFF.